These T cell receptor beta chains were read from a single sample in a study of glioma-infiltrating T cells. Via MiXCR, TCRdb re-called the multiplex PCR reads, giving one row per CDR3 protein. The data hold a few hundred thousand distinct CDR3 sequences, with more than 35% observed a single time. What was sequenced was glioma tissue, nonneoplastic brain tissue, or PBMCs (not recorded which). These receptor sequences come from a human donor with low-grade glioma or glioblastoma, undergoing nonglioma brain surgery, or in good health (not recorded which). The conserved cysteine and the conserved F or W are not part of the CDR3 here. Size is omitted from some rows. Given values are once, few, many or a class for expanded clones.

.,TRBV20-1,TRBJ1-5,SASRDRDRQPQH
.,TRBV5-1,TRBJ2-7,ASSLGPGVTYEQY
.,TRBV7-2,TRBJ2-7,ASSFRDSGSYGQY
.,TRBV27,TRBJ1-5,ASSLSRHLSNRPQH
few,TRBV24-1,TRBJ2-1,ATSETHYNEQF
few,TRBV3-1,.,ASSQDLIPPYNEQF
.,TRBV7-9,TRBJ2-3,ASSSFLARGRDTQY
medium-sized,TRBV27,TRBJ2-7,ASSFSRNQREQY
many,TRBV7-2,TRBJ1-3,ASSLRQGAGTIY
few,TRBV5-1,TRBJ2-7,ASSTNPRGGASYEQY
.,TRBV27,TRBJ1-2,ASGLVVPRTGAYGYT
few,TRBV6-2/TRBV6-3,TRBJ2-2,ASSRQGTLTGELF
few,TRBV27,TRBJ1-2,ASFSTVSNYGYT
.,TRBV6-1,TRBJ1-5,ASSHGQGDQPQH
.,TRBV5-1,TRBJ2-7,ASSSTGLAYEQY
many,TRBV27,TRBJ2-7,ASSFATSWGEQY
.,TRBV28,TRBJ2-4,ATREGLAKNIQY
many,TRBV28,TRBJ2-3,ASSDRDTQY